This is a list of T cell receptor beta chains from one sample in a study of siplizumab effects on memory and regulatory T cells. Libraries were prepared by immunoSEQ multiplex PCR; TCRdb keeps only in-frame clonotypes and omits some of them. The data show nearly 95,000 clones, 94% seen once. The sequencing sample was made of non-Treg CD4+ T cells sorted from blood. The receptors shown here come from a human donor in good health. The CDR3 runs from the conserved cysteine through the conserved F or W. D genes are given only for firm matches. Rows may omit the clone size; those that give it use once, few, many or a size class.

j_gene: TRBJ2-7
abundance: .
d_gene: TRBD1
v_gene: TRBV30
CDR3aa: CAWNRGQGTYEQYF
CDR3nt: TGTGCCTGGAACAGAGGACAGGGTACCTACGAGCAGTACTTC

j_gene: TRBJ1-2
abundance: .
d_gene: .
v_gene: TRBV6-5
CDR3aa: CASSYGLKQGVNGYTF
CDR3nt: TGTGCCAGCAGTTACGGATTAAAACAGGGAGTTAATGGCTACACCTTC

j_gene: TRBJ1-1
abundance: .
d_gene: .
v_gene: TRBV5-4
CDR3aa: CASSLLQGLGTEAFF
CDR3nt: TGTGCCAGCAGCTTGTTGCAGGGGTTGGGCACTGAAGCTTTCTTT

j_gene: TRBJ2-7
abundance: .
d_gene: TRBD1
v_gene: TRBV11-2
CDR3aa: CASSRPDRVYEQYF
CDR3nt: TGTGCCAGCAGCCGACCGGACAGGGTCTACGAGCAGTACTTC

j_gene: TRBJ1-1
abundance: .
d_gene: .
v_gene: TRBV7-2
CDR3aa: CASTGRGINTEAFF
CDR3nt: TGTGCCAGCACGGGTCGAGGGATAAACACTGAAGCTTTCTTT

j_gene: TRBJ2-4
abundance: few
d_gene: .
v_gene: TRBV19
CDR3aa: CATSVGELTNF
CDR3nt: TGTGCCACCTCAGTTGGGGAGCTAACAAACTTC

j_gene: TRBJ1-1
abundance: .
d_gene: .
v_gene: TRBV9
CDR3aa: CASSPRGGTDTEAFF
CDR3nt: TGTGCCAGCAGCCCCCGCGGAGGGACCGACACTGAAGCTTTCTTT

j_gene: TRBJ1-5
abundance: .
d_gene: .
v_gene: TRBV5-1
CDR3aa: CASSPGNDNQPQHF
CDR3nt: TGCGCCAGCAGCCCCGGGAATGACAATCAGCCCCAGCATTTT

j_gene: TRBJ2-4
abundance: .
d_gene: .
v_gene: TRBV30
CDR3aa: CAWSVQNIQYF
CDR3nt: TGTGCCTGGAGTGTACAAAACATTCAGTACTTC

j_gene: TRBJ2-7
abundance: .
d_gene: .
v_gene: TRBV10-3
CDR3aa: CAISGRGSEQYF
CDR3nt: TGTGCCATCAGTGGGCGGGGATCCGAGCAGTACTTC

j_gene: TRBJ1-2
abundance: .
d_gene: .
v_gene: TRBV19
CDR3aa: CASREGPYGYTF
CDR3nt: TGTGCCAGTAGAGAGGGTCCGTATGGCTACACCTTC

j_gene: TRBJ1-1
abundance: .
d_gene: .
v_gene: TRBV4-2
CDR3aa: CASSQGKGQPATEAFF
CDR3nt: TGTGCCAGCAGCCAAGGGAAAGGCCAGCCGGCCACTGAAGCTTTCTTT

j_gene: TRBJ1-1
abundance: .
d_gene: TRBD1
v_gene: TRBV19
CDR3aa: CASSLQGTTEAFF
CDR3nt: TGTGCCAGTAGTCTACAGGGGACGACTGAAGCTTTCTTT

j_gene: TRBJ1-2
abundance: once
d_gene: TRBD1
v_gene: TRBV5-4
CDR3aa: CASSKPGQKVYGYTF
CDR3nt: TGTGCCAGCAGCAAACCGGGACAGAAAGTCTATGGCTACACCTTC

j_gene: TRBJ2-1
abundance: once
d_gene: .
v_gene: TRBV11-3
CDR3aa: CASSLDRREGPYNEQFF
CDR3nt: TGTGCCAGCAGCTTAGATCGCCGTGAGGGCCCTTACAATGAGCAGTTCTTC

j_gene: TRBJ2-7
abundance: .
d_gene: TRBD2
v_gene: TRBV18
CDR3aa: CASSPSPTSELGQYF
CDR3nt: TGTGCCAGCTCACCATCCCCGACTAGCGAGCTCGGGCAGTACTTC

j_gene: TRBJ2-7
abundance: .
d_gene: .
v_gene: TRBV6-6
CDR3aa: CASSYVQGSYEQYF
CDR3nt: TGTGCCAGCAGTTACGTTCAGGGTTCCTACGAGCAGTACTTC

j_gene: TRBJ2-5
abundance: once
d_gene: TRBD2
v_gene: TRBV18
CDR3aa: CASSPLAGHQETQYF
CDR3nt: TGTGCCAGCTCGCCCCTAGCGGGGCACCAAGAGACCCAGTACTTC

j_gene: TRBJ2-5
abundance: .
d_gene: TRBD1
v_gene: TRBV5-4
CDR3aa: CASSSGQGREETQYF
CDR3nt: TGTGCCAGCAGCTCGGGACAGGGGCGGGAAGAGACCCAGTACTTC

j_gene: TRBJ1-3
abundance: .
d_gene: .
v_gene: TRBV6-5
CDR3aa: CAGWGGNTIYF
CDR3nt: TGTGCCGGGTGGGGTGGAAACACCATATATTTT

j_gene: TRBJ2-7
abundance: .
d_gene: TRBD2
v_gene: TRBV7-2
CDR3aa: CASSPRLAYEQYF
CDR3nt: TGTGCCAGCAGCCCGCGACTAGCTTACGAGCAGTACTTC

j_gene: TRBJ1-2
abundance: .
d_gene: .
v_gene: TRBV5-8
CDR3aa: CASSLAGPYGYTF
CDR3nt: TGTGCCAGCAGCTTGGCCGGACCCTATGGCTACACCTTC

j_gene: TRBJ1-3
abundance: .
d_gene: .
v_gene: TRBV19
CDR3aa: CASTVDLYSGNTIYF
CDR3nt: TGTGCCAGTACCGTGGACCTGTACTCTGGAAACACCATATATTTT

j_gene: TRBJ2-7
abundance: .
d_gene: .
v_gene: TRBV19
CDR3aa: CASSIARGGGYEQYF
CDR3nt: TGTGCCAGTAGTATAGCCCGCGGCGGTGGTTACGAGCAGTACTTC

j_gene: TRBJ2-7
abundance: .
d_gene: .
v_gene: TRBV5-4
CDR3aa: CASSPLGGGYYEQYF
CDR3nt: TGTGCCAGCAGCCCCCTCGGAGGGGGCTACTACGAGCAGTACTTC

j_gene: TRBJ1-1
abundance: .
d_gene: TRBD1
v_gene: TRBV5-1
CDR3aa: CASSLGQGWYTEAFF
CDR3nt: TGCGCCAGCAGCTTGGGACAGGGTTGGTACACTGAAGCTTTCTTT

j_gene: TRBJ1-3
abundance: .
d_gene: .
v_gene: TRBV13
CDR3aa: CASSRHLSGNTIYF
CDR3nt: TGTGCCAGCAGCCGCCACCTCTCTGGAAACACCATATATTTT

j_gene: TRBJ2-1
abundance: .
d_gene: .
v_gene: TRBV13
CDR3aa: CASSFLRGDNEQFF
CDR3nt: TGTGCCAGCAGCTTCCTCCGGGGTGACAATGAGCAGTTCTTC

j_gene: TRBJ2-5
abundance: .
d_gene: TRBD2
v_gene: TRBV6-4
CDR3aa: CASSRLAGEETQYF
CDR3nt: TGTGCCAGCAGCCGACTAGCGGGGGAAGAGACCCAGTACTTC

j_gene: TRBJ1-5
abundance: .
d_gene: .
v_gene: TRBV9
CDR3aa: CDLRINQPQHF
CDR3nt: TGTGACCTGAGGATCAACCAGCCCCAGCATTTT

j_gene: TRBJ1-2
abundance: .
d_gene: TRBD1
v_gene: TRBV6-6
CDR3aa: CASSRDRGNQIYGYTF
CDR3nt: TGTGCCAGCAGCCGGGACAGGGGCAACCAAATCTATGGCTACACCTTC

j_gene: TRBJ1-5
abundance: .
d_gene: TRBD1
v_gene: TRBV6-5
CDR3aa: CASTGGGYSNQPQHF
CDR3nt: TGTGCCAGCACGGGAGGGGGCTATAGCAATCAGCCCCAGCATTTT

j_gene: TRBJ2-1
abundance: .
d_gene: TRBD2
v_gene: TRBV9
CDR3aa: CASSVLGLAGRNEQFF
CDR3nt: TGTGCCAGCAGCGTGTTGGGACTAGCGGGGAGGAATGAGCAGTTCTTC

j_gene: TRBJ2-6
abundance: .
d_gene: .
v_gene: TRBV6-5
CDR3aa: CASKWSDSGANVLTF
CDR3nt: TGTGCCAGCAAATGGTCCGACTCTGGGGCCAACGTCCTGACTTTC

j_gene: TRBJ2-1
abundance: .
d_gene: .
v_gene: TRBV7-2
CDR3aa: CASSLKRNEQFF
CDR3nt: TGTGCCAGCAGCTTAAAGCGGAATGAGCAGTTCTTC

j_gene: TRBJ2-1
abundance: .
d_gene: .
v_gene: TRBV4-1
CDR3aa: CASSQDPRGGGFNEQFF
CDR3nt: TGCGCCAGCAGCCAAGACCCACGGGGAGGGGGCTTCAATGAGCAGTTCTTC

j_gene: TRBJ1-5
abundance: .
d_gene: .
v_gene: TRBV5-8
CDR3aa: CASSLIRQPQHF
CDR3nt: TGTGCCAGCAGCTTGATTCGACAGCCCCAGCATTTT

j_gene: TRBJ2-7
abundance: .
d_gene: .
v_gene: TRBV19
CDR3aa: CASSPRMGATYEQYF
CDR3nt: TGTGCCAGTAGTCCTCGTATGGGGGCCACCTACGAGCAGTACTTC

j_gene: TRBJ1-2
abundance: .
d_gene: TRBD1
v_gene: TRBV6-6
CDR3aa: CASSSQGAHGYTF
CDR3nt: TGTGCCAGCAGTTCCCAGGGGGCACATGGCTACACCTTC

j_gene: TRBJ1-5
abundance: .
d_gene: .
v_gene: TRBV30
CDR3aa: CAWSVVEGFSGNQPQHF
CDR3nt: TGTGCCTGGAGTGTAGTCGAGGGTTTCAGTGGTAATCAGCCCCAGCATTTT

j_gene: TRBJ1-5
abundance: .
d_gene: .
v_gene: TRBV19
CDR3aa: CASSILQGVQPQHF
CDR3nt: TGTGCCAGTAGTATCTTACAGGGTGTCCAGCCCCAGCATTTT

j_gene: TRBJ1-4
abundance: .
d_gene: .
v_gene: TRBV27
CDR3aa: CASSRTINEKLFF
CDR3nt: TGTGCCAGCAGTAGGACAATCAATGAAAAACTGTTTTTT

j_gene: TRBJ2-5
abundance: .
d_gene: TRBD1
v_gene: TRBV7-9
CDR3aa: CASSPTGALTQYF
CDR3nt: TGTGCCAGCAGCCCAACAGGGGCTCTAACCCAGTACTTC

j_gene: TRBJ2-1
abundance: .
d_gene: TRBD1
v_gene: TRBV7-9
CDR3aa: CASSLGGPEEQFF
CDR3nt: TGTGCCAGCAGCCTAGGGGGCCCTGAGGAGCAGTTCTTC

j_gene: TRBJ2-3
abundance: .
d_gene: TRBD1
v_gene: TRBV6-5
CDR3aa: CASSYSTGKGADTQYF
CDR3nt: TGTGCCAGCAGTTACTCGACAGGGAAGGGCGCAGATACGCAGTATTTT

j_gene: TRBJ2-6
abundance: .
d_gene: TRBD2
v_gene: TRBV28
CDR3aa: CASSFISGSHSGANVLTF
CDR3nt: TGTGCCAGCAGCTTTATTAGCGGGAGTCACTCTGGGGCCAACGTCCTGACTTTC